These T cell receptor beta chains were read from a single sample in a study of control samples from healthy donors and cancer patients. TCRdb keeps only in-frame clones here, not all; method: immunoSEQ multiplex PCR. The table has roughly 43,000 clones, approximately 94% seen once; the top ten hold about 24%. Sequenced sample: blood. These receptors originate from a man aged 55 to 70 in good health. Each CDR3 is given with its conserved first and last residue. Each record gives: J gene, V gene, D gene, CDR3 protein, CDR3 DNA. D genes are given only for firm matches.

>TRBJ1-4|TRBV7-9|.
CASSPGSANEKLFF
TGTGCCAGCAGCCCTGGCTCAGCTAATGAAAAACTGTTTTTT
>TRBJ2-7|TRBV6-1|.
CASSDLIDEQYF
TGTGCCAGCAGTGACCTTATCGACGAGCAGTACTTC
>TRBJ1-1|TRBV6-5|.
CASSGEWAVGTEAFF
TGTGCCAGCAGCGGTGAATGGGCGGTGGGGACTGAAGCTTTCTTT
>TRBJ2-3|TRBV5-1|TRBD2
CASSLVTSGTSTDTQYF
TGCGCCAGCAGCTTGGTGACTAGCGGGACCAGCACAGATACGCAGTATTTT
>TRBJ2-2|TRBV23-1|TRBD2
CASSHPEWGAGGRWPGELFF
TGCGCCAGCAGTCACCCCGAGTGGGGAGCGGGAGGAAGGTGGCCCGGGGAGCTGTTTTTT
>TRBJ2-1|TRBV7-3|.
CASSLRASASYNEQFF
TGTGCCAGCAGCTTAAGGGCTAGCGCCTCCTACAATGAGCAGTTCTTC
>TRBJ1-1|TRBV19|.
CATLTGANTEAFF
TGTGCCACCCTTACGGGGGCAAACACTGAAGCTTTCTTT
>TRBJ2-7|TRBV12-3/TRBV12-4|TRBD2
CASSRTSSYEQYF
TGTGCCAGCAGCCGGACTAGCAGCTACGAGCAGTACTTC
>TRBJ1-4|TRBV7-8|.
CASSLSNGGMGEKLFF
TGTGCCAGCAGCCTCAGTAACGGTGGGATGGGCGAAAAACTGTTTTTT
>TRBJ1-2|TRBV4-2|.
CASSQVLNVDGYTF
TGTGCCAGCAGCCAAGTCTTGAATGTGGATGGCTACACCTTC